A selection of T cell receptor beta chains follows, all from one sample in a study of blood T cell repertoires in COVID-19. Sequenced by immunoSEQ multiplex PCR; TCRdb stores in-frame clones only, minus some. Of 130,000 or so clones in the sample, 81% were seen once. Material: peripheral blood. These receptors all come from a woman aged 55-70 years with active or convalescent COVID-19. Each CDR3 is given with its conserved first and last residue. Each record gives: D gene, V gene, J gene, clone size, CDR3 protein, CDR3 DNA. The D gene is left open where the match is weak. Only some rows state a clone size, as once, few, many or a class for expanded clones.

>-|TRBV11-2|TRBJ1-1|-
CASRIGQNTEAFF
TGTGCCAGCAGGATAGGACAGAACACTGAAGCTTTCTTT
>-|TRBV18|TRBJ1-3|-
CASSPPRDGNTIYF
TGTGCCAGCTCACCCCCCAGGGATGGCAACACCATATATTTT
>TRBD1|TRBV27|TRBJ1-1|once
CASRAQGANTEAFF
TGTGCCAGCAGGGCACAGGGGGCGAACACTGAAGCTTTCTTT
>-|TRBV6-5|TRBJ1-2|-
CASSPDRGGGYTF
TGTGCCAGCAGTCCAGACCGGGGGGGTGGCTACACCTTC
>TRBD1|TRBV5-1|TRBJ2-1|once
CASRQGQGSYNEQFF
TGCGCCAGCCGACAAGGACAGGGATCCTACAATGAGCAGTTCTTC
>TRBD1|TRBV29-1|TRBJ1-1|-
CSGQPGQRNTEAFF
TGCAGCGGTCAACCGGGACAGAGGAACACTGAAGCTTTCTTT
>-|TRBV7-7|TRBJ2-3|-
CASSLGGTLADTQYF
TGTGCCAGCAGCTTAGGAGGGACTTTGGCAGATACGCAGTATTTT
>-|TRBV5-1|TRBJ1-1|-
CASSLELGLTEAFF
TGCGCCAGCAGCTTGGAGTTGGGACTCACTGAAGCTTTCTTT
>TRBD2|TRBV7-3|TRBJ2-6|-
CASSLGLAGVAGANVLTF
TGTGCCAGCAGCTTAGGACTAGCGGGAGTAGCCGGGGCCAACGTCCTGACTTTC
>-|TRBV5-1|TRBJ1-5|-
CASSLWGQSLNQPQHF
TGCGCCAGCAGCTTGTGGGGCCAGAGCCTCAATCAGCCCCAGCATTTT
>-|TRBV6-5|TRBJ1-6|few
CASRDGVSGDSPLHF
TGTGCCAGCAGGGATGGGGTCTCGGGGGATTCACCCCTCCACTTT
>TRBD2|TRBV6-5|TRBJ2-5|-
CASSSLGLAQETQYF
TGTGCCAGCAGCTCGCTCGGACTAGCCCAAGAGACCCAGTACTTC
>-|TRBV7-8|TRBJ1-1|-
CASSMTQANTEAFF
TGTGCCAGCAGCATGACCCAGGCGAACACTGAAGCTTTCTTT
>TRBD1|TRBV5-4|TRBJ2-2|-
CASSFSRGKTGELFF
TGTGCCAGCAGCTTTTCCAGGGGGAAAACCGGGGAGCTGTTTTTT
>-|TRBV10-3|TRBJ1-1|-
CAINSDRMNTEAFF
TGTGCCATCAACTCGGACAGAATGAACACTGAAGCTTTCTTT
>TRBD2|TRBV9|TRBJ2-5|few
CASSVEWGGETQYF
TGTGCCAGCAGCGTAGAGTGGGGGGGTGAGACCCAGTACTTC
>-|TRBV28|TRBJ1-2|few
CASSSGLGGYYGYTF
TGTGCCAGCAGTTCCGGACTAGGGGGGTACTATGGCTACACCTTC
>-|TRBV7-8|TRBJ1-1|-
CASSLASGNTEAFF
TGTGCCAGCAGCTTAGCATCAGGGAACACTGAAGCTTTCTTT
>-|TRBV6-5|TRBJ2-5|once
CASSRDNSGETQYF
TGTGCCAGCAGTCGGGACAATTCGGGAGAGACCCAGTACTTC
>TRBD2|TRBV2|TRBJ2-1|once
CASSRGRLSYNEQFF
TGTGCCAGCAGTCGCGGGAGGCTATCCTACAATGAGCAGTTCTTC
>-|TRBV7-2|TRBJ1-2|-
CASSLGSGDGYTF
TGTGCCAGCAGCTTAGGGTCCGGGGATGGCTACACCTTC
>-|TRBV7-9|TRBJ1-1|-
CASSAKGEMNTEAFF
TGTGCCAGCAGCGCTAAGGGGGAGATGAACACTGAAGCTTTCTTT
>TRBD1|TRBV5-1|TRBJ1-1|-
CASSLMGQMNTEAFF
TGCGCCAGCAGCTTGATGGGACAGATGAACACTGAAGCTTTCTTT
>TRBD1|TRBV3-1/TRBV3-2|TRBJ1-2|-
CASSQGQGYGYTF
TGTGCCAGCAGCCAAGGACAGGGCTATGGCTACACCTTC
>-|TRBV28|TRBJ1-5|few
CASSFGGESQPQHF
TGTGCCAGCAGTTTTGGCGGGGAGAGTCAGCCCCAGCATTTT
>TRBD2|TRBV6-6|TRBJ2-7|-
CASRAGLAGDEQYF
TGTGCCAGCAGGGCGGGACTAGCGGGAGACGAGCAGTACTTC
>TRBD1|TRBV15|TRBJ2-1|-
CATSRGTGGYNEQFF
TGTGCCACCAGCAGAGGGACAGGGGGCTACAATGAGCAGTTCTTC
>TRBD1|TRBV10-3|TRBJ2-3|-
CAISPGTGLTDTQYF
TGTGCCATCAGTCCCGGGACAGGGCTTACAGATACGCAGTATTTT
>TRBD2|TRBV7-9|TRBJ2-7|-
CASSLQFGLAGANEQYF
TGTGCCAGCAGCCTCCAATTCGGGCTAGCGGGAGCCAACGAGCAGTACTTC